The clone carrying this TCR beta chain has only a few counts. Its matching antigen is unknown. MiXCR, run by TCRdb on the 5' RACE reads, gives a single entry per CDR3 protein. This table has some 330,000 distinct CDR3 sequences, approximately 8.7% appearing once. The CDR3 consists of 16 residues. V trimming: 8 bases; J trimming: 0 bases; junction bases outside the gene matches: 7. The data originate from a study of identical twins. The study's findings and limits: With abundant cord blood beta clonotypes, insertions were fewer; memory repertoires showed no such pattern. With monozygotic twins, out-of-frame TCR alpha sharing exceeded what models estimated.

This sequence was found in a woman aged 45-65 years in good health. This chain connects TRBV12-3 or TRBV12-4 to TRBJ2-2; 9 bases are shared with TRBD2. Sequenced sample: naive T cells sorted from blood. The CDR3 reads CASSNRLAANTGELFF. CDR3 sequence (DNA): TGTGCCAGCTCAAACCGACTAGCGGCGAACACCGGGGAGCTGTTTTTT.